A single T cell receptor (beta chain) is shown here with its context. The source of the sample is a study of blood T cell repertoires in COVID-19. In the study overall: Sites across the United States, Italy and Spain contributed samples from acute and convalescent COVID-19. The analysed material was cDNA or gDNA that came from T cells, B-cell-depleted T cells, or PBMCs.

This CDR3 has 15 residues. Germline V gene data show CDR1 as SGHTA and CDR2 as FQGNSA. J lost 4 bases, V lost 7 bases, and 5 bases had no gene match. Study processing details: Amplification with reference gene primers provided the estimates of nucleated cell counts. Assay used: immunoSEQ multiplex PCR; TCRdb lists only in-frame clones, some missing. V and J calls and clone size are as listed in that table; D and trimming were resolved from the DNA. The data hold more than 90,000 clones, with approximately 82% observed a single time. Sequenced material: peripheral blood. The V gene is TRBV7-2, the J gene TRBJ2-5; 14 positions agree with TRBD2. This receptor was identified in a man aged 60 to 69 with acute or convalescent COVID-19. The CDR3 DNA reads TGTGCCAGCACCGGACTAGCGGGAGGCGCAGAGACCCAGTACTTC. Translation gives CASTGLAGGAETQYF.